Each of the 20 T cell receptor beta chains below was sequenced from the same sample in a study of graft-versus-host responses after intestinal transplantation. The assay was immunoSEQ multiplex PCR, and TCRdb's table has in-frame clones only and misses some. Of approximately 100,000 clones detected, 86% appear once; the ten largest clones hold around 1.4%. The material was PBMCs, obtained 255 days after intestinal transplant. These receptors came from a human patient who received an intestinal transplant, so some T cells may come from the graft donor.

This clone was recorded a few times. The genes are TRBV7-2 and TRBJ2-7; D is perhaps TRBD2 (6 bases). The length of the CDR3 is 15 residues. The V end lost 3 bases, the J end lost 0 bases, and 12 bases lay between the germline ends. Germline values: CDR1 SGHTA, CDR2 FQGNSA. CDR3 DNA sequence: TGTGCCAGCAGCTTTTACGGGGGAAGCTCCTACGAGCAGTACTTC. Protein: CASSFYGGSSYEQYF.

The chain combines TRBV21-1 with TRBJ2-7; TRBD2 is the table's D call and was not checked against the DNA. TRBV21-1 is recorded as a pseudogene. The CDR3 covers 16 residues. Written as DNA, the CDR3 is TGTGCCAGCAGCAAGGGGAGTGGCGGGACCTCCTACGAGCAGTACTTC. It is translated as CASSKGSGGTSYEQYF.

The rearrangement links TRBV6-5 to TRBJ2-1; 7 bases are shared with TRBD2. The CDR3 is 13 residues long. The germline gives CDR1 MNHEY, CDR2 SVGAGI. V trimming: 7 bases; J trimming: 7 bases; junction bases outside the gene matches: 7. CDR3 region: CASNTGGRNEQFF. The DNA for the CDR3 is TGTGCCAGCAACACCGGGGGGAGGAATGAGCAGTTCTTC.

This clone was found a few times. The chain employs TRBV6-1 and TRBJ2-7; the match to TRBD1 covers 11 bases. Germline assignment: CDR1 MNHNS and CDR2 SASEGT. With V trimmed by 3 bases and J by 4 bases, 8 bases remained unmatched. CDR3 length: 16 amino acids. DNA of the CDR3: TGTGCCAGCAGTGAGGCTGGGGGGACAGGGGGATACGAGCAGTACTTC. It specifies CASSEAGGTGGYEQYF.

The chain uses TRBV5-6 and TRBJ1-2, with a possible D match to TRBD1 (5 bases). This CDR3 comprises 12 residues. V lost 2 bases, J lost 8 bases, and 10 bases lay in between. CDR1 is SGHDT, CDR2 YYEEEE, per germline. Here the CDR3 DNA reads TGTGCCAGCAGCTTCGGGGCTAGGGGCTACACCTTC. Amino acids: CASSFGARGYTF.

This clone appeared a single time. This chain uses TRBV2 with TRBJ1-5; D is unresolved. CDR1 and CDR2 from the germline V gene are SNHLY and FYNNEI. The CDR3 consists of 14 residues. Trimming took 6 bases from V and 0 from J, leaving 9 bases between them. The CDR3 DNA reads TGTGCCAGCAGCGAGGAGTATAGCAATCAGCCCCAGCATTTT. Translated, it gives CASSEEYSNQPQHF.

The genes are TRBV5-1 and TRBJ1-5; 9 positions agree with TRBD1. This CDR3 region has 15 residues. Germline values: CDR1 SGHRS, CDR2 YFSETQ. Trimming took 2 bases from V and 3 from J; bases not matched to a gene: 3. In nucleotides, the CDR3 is TGCGCCAGCAGCTTAACAGGGGGCGCCAATCAGCCCCAGCATTTT. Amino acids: CASSLTGGANQPQHF.

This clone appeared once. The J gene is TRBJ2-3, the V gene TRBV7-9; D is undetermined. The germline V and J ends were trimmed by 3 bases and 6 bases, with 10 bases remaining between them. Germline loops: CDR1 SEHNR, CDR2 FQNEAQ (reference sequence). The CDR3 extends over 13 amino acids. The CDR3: CASSFRPTDTQYF. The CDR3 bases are TGTGCCAGCAGCTTTCGACCCACGGATACGCAGTATTTT.

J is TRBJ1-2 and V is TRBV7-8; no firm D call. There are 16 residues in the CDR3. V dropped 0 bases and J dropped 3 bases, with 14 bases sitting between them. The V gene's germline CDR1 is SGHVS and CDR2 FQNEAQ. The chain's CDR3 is CASSLALEATDYGYTF. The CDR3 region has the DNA TGTGCCAGCAGCTTAGCTTTGGAGGCGACGGACTATGGCTACACCTTC.

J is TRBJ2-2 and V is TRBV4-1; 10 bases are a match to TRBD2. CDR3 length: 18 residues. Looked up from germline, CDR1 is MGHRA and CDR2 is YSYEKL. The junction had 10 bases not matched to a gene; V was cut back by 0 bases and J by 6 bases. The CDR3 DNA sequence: TGCGCCAGCAGCCAAGATTCTTCACTAGCGGGGATAGCCGGGGAGCTGTTTTTT. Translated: CASSQDSSLAGIAGELFF.

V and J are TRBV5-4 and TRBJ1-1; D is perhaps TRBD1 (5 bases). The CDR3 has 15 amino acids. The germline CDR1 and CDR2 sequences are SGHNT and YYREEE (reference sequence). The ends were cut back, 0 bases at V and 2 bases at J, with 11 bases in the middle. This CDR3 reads CASSLGAQGNTEAFF. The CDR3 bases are TGTGCCAGCAGCTTGGGCGCCCAGGGCAACACTGAAGCTTTCTTT. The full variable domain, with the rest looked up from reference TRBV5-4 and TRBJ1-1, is ETGVTQSPTHLIKTRGQQVTLRCSSQSGHNTVSWYQQALGQGPQFIFQYYREEENGRGNFPPRFSGLQFPNYSSELNVNALELDDSALYLCASSLGAQGNTEAFFGQGTRLTVV.

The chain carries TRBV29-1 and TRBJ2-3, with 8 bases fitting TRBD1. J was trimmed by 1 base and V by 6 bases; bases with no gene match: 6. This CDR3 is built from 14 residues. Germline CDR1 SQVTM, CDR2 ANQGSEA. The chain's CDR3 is CSVIPGQGTDTQYF. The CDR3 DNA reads TGCAGCGTGATACCGGGACAGGGCACAGATACGCAGTATTTT.

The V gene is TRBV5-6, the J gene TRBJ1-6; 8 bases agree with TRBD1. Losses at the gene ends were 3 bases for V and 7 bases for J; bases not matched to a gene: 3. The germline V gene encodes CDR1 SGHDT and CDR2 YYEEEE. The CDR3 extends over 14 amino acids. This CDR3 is CASSWQGANSPLHF. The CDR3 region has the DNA TGTGCCAGCAGCTGGCAGGGGGCAAATTCACCCCTCCACTTT.

The CDR3 region has the DNA TGCGCCAGCAGCTTAGACAGGGGGCTTGGAGGCTACACCTTC. Translating gives CASSLDRGLGGYTF. The chain employs TRBV5-1 and TRBJ1-2, with 10 bases identical to TRBD1. Trimming at V came to 2 bases and at J to 8 bases, leaving 6 bases not matched to a gene. The germline V gene encodes CDR1 SGHRS and CDR2 YFSETQ. The CDR3 has 14 amino acids.

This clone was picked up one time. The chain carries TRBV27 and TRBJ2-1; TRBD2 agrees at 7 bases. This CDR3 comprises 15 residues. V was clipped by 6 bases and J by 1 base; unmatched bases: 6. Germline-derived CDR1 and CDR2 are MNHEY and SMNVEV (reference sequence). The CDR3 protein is CASSIEGGSYNEQFF. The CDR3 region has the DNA TGTGCCAGCAGCATTGAGGGAGGGTCCTACAATGAGCAGTTCTTC.

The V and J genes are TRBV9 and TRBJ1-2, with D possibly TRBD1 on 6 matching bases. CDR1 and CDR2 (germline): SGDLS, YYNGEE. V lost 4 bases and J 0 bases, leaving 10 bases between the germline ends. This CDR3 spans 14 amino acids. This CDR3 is CASSPRTANYGYTF. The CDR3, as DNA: TGTGCCAGCAGCCCTCGGACAGCTAACTATGGCTACACCTTC.

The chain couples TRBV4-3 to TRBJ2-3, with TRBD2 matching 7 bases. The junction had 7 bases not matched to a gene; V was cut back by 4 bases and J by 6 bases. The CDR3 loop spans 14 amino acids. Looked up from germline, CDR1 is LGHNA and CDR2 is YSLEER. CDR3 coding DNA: TGCGCCAGCAGCCGCGAGCGGGGTACGGATACGCAGTATTTT. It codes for CASSRERGTDTQYF.

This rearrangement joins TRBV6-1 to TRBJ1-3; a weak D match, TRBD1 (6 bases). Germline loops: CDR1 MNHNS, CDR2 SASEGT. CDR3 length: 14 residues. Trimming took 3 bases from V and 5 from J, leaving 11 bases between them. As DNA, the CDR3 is TGTGCCAGCAGTGAGACAGGTTGGCGAAACACCATATATTTT. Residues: CASSETGWRNTIYF.

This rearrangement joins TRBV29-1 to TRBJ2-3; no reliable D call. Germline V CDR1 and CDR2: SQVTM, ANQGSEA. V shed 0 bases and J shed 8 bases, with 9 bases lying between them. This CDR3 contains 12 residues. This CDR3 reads CSVEDRKATQYF. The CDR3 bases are TGCAGCGTTGAAGATCGAAAGGCTACGCAGTATTTT.

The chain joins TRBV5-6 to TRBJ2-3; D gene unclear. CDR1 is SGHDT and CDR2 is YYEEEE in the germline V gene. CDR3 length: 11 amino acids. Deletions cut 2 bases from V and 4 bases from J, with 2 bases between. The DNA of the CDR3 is TGTGCCAGCAGCTTTGCAGATACGCAGTATTTT. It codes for CASSFADTQYF. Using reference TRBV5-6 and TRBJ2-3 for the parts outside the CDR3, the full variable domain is DAGVTQSPTHLIKTRGQQVTLRCSPKSGHDTVSWYQQALGQGPQFIFQYYEEEERQRGNFPDRFSGHQFPNYSSELNVNALLLGDSALYLCASSFADTQYFGPGTRLTVL.